This T cell receptor beta chain appears in the sequencing data of a study of cytomegalovirus exposure and HLA in healthy donors. Whole-study findings and limits: The study labeled approximately 150 TCR beta chains cytomegalovirus-associated.

This PCR relied on a set of 60 Vbeta primers and 13 Jbeta primers. The repertoire was sequenced with immunoSEQ multiplex PCR; TCRdb's copy has only in-frame clones and lacks some. The sample lists approximately 160,000 clones; around 68% were seen once. V trimming: 5 bases; J trimming: 5 bases; junction bases outside the gene matches: 7. The CDR3 totals 15 residues. CDR1 is SEHNR and CDR2 is FQNEAQ in the germline V gene (reference sequence). With respect to this clone: Its cognate antigen is unknown.

Sequencing was carried out using PBMCs. This rearrangement joins TRBV7-9 to TRBJ2-2, with 8 positions matching TRBD1. The sequence derives from a woman aged 40-49 years in good health and CMV-seropositive. The CDR3 loop is CASSPTGGRTGELFF. The CDR3 DNA reads TGTGCCAGCAGCCCTACAGGGGGACGAACCGGGGAGCTGTTTTTT. Supplemented by reference TRBV7-9 and TRBJ2-2, the full variable domain reads DTGVSQNPRHKITKRGQNVTFRCDPISEHNRLYWYRQTLGQGPEFLTYFQNEAQLEKSRLLSDRFSAERPKGSFSTLEIQRTEQGDSAMYLCASSPTGGRTGELFFGEGSRLTVL.